This TCR beta chain was sequenced for a study of shared clonotypes between healthy human individuals. The study, taken as a whole, reports: Among donors, clonotype sharing was expected to be affected by sequencing depth. Non-shared clonotypes had lower generation probabilities than those shared by all four donors. Naive subsets generally exceeded memory subsets in estimated richness.

Only CD45RO-negative cells positively selected for CCR7 counted as naive CD8 cells, so terminally differentiated effector memory CD45RA+ cells were excluded. The method was immunoSEQ multiplex PCR; TCRdb's version includes in-frame clones alone and lacks a portion of them. The data show around 1.9 million clones, with roughly 91% seen just once and under 2% held by the top ten. The CDR3 totals 15 residues. CDR1 is MNHEY, CDR2 SMNVEV, per germline (reference sequence). Unmatched junction bases numbered 4, after V lost 4 bases and J lost 4 bases. As concerns this clone: What it binds is not known. Other DNA variants within this sample encode the same CDR3.

The sequencing input was naive CD8+ T cells from PBMCs. The receptor comes from a man in his late teens or twenties in good health. Some clones in this sample may be carry-over from other donors' samples. This chain connects TRBV27 to TRBJ2-5; TRBD1 aligns across 12 bases. CDR3 bases: TGTGCCAGCAGTTGGGGACAGGGGGCGGGAGAGACCCAGTACTTC. Translating gives CASSWGQGAGETQYF.